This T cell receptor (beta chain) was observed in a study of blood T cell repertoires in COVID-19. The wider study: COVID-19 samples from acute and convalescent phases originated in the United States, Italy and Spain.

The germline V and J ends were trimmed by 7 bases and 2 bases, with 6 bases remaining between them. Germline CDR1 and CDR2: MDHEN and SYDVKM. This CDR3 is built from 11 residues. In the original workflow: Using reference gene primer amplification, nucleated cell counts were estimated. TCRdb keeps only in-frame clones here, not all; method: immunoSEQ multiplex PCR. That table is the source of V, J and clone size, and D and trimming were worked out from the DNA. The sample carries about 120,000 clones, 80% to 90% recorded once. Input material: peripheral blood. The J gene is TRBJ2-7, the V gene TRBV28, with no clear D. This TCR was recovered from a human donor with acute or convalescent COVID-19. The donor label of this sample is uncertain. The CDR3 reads CASMETYEQYF. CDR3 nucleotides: TGTGCCAGCATGGAGACCTACGAGCAGTACTTC.